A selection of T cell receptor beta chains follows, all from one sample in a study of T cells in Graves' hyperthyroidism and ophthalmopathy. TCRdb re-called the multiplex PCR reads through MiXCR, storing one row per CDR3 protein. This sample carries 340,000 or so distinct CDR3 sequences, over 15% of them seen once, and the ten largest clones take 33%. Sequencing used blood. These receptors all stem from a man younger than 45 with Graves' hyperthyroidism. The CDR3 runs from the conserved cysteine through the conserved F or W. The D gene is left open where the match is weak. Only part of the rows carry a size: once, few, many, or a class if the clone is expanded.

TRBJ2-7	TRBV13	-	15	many	CASSLGPSDSYEQYF	TGTGCCAGCAGCTTAGGCCCCTCTGATTCCTACGAGCAGTACTTC
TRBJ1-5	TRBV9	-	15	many	CASSVGGLPDQPQHF	TGTGCCAGCAGCGTAGGTGGGTTGCCTGATCAGCCCCAGCATTTT
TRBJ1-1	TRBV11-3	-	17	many	CASSVISPGVDYTEAFF	TGTGCCAGCAGCGTCATCTCTCCAGGGGTAGATTATACTGAAGCTTTCTTT
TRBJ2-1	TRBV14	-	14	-	CASSQDEFYNEQFF	TGTGCCAGCAGCCAAGATGAGTTTTACAATGAGCAGTTCTTC
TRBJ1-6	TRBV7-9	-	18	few	CASSLFGGDTALNSPLHF	TGTGCCAGCAGCTTATTTGGGGGCGACACCGCGCTTAATTCACCCCTCCACTTT
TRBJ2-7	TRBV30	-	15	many	CAWEKSDTSSYEQYF	TGTGCCTGGGAGAAGAGCGACACGAGCTCCTACGAGCAGTACTTC
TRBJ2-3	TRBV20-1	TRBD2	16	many	CSAITGLAGGMDTQYF	TGCAGTGCTATCACGGGGCTAGCGGGAGGGATGGATACGCAGTATTTT
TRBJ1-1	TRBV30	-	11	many	CAWKGDTEAFF	TGTGCCTGGAAGGGAGACACTGAAGCTTTCTTT
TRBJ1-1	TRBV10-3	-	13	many	CAIMGGRGTEAFF	TGTGCCATCATGGGGGGTAGGGGCACTGAAGCTTTCTTT
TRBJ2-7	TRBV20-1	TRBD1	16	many	CSARSFFGQGAREQYF	TGCAGTGCTAGGTCCTTTTTTGGACAGGGGGCGCGGGAGCAGTACTTC
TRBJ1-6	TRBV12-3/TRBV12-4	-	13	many	CASSPRPNSPLHF	TGTGCCAGCAGTCCCCGACCCAATTCACCCCTCCACTTT
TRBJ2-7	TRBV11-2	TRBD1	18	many	CASSLGIGLGQRANEQYF	TGTGCCAGCAGCTTGGGTATCGGGCTGGGACAGAGAGCCAACGAGCAGTACTTC
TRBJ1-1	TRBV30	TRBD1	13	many	CALGRQGNTEAFF	TGTGCCTTGGGGAGACAGGGGAACACTGAAGCTTTCTTT
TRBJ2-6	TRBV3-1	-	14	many	CASSQGYGANVLTF	TGTGCCAGCAGCCAAGGGTACGGGGCCAACGTCCTGACTTTC
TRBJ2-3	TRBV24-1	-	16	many	CATREPRDTSTDTQYF	TGTGCCACCAGGGAGCCCCGGGACACTAGCACAGATACGCAGTATTTT
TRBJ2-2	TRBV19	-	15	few	CASSPSGSTSGELFF	TGTGCCAGTAGTCCGAGCGGGTCCACCTCCGGGGAGCTGTTTTTT
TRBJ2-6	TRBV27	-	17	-	CASKSPGLCSGANVLTF	TGTGCCAGCAAGTCCCCCGGGCTGTGCTCTGGGGCCAACGTCCTGACTTTC
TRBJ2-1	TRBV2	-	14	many	CASSPRSVYNEQFF	TGTGCCAGCAGCCCCAGAAGCGTATACAATGAGCAGTTCTTC
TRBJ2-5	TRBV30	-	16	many	CAWSVTKRRGLETQYF	TGTGCCTGGAGTGTAACCAAACGTCGCGGCTTAGAGACCCAGTACTTC
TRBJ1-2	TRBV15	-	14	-	CATSRDWGGLGYTF	TGTGCCACCAGCAGAGATTGGGGAGGGTTGGGCTACACCTTC
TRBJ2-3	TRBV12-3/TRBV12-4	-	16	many	CASSFLGLTRTDTQYF	TGTGCCAGCAGTTTCTTGGGACTCACTCGCACAGATACGCAGTATTTT
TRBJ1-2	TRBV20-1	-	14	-	CSAVETTGHYGYTF	TGCAGTGCTGTAGAAACGACAGGTCACTATGGCTACACCTTC
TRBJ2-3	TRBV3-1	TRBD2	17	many	CASSPMGLAGVGDTQYF	TGTGCCAGCAGCCCTATGGGACTAGCGGGAGTTGGAGATACGCAGTATTTT
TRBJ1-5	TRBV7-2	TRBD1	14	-	CASSLRQGTQPQHF	TGTGCCAGCAGCTTACGACAGGGGACACAGCCCCAGCATTTT
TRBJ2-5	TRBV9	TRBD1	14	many	CASSEGQGGETQYF	TGTGCCAGCAGCGAGGGACAGGGTGGGGAGACCCAGTACTTC
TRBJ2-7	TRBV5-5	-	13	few	CASSLVGGNEQYF	TGTGCCAGCAGCTTGGTAGGTGGGAACGAGCAGTACTTC
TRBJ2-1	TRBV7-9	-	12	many	CASSWMTDEQFF	TGTGCCAGCAGCTGGATGACGGATGAGCAGTTCTTC
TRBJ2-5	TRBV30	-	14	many	CAWSLGLGRKTQYF	TGTGCCTGGAGTTTAGGCCTAGGCAGAAAGACCCAGTACTTC
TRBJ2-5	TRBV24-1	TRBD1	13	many	CATRDSLQETQYF	TGTGCCACCCGGGACAGTCTTCAAGAGACCCAGTACTTC
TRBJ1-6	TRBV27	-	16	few	CASSLRSRLNNSPLHF	TGTGCCAGCAGTTTACGGTCCAGACTCAATAATTCACCCCTCCACTTT
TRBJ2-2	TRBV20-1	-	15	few	CSARDRLKGTGELFF	TGCAGTGCTAGAGATAGGTTGAAGGGGACCGGGGAGCTGTTTTTT
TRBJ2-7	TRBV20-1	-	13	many	CSARGQSAYEQYF	TGCAGTGCTAGGGGACAAAGCGCCTACGAGCAGTACTTC
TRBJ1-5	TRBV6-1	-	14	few	CASSPRGINQPQHF	TGTGCCAGCAGTCCGAGGGGGATTAATCAGCCCCAGCATTTT
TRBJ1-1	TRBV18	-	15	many	CASSPLSGIGTEAFF	TGTGCCAGCTCACCACTTTCAGGGATAGGGACTGAAGCTTTCTTT
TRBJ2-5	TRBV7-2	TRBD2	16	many	CASSRGTSGALGTQYF	TGTGCCAGCAGCCGCGGGACTAGCGGGGCCCTGGGAACCCAGTACTTC
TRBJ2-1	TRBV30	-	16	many	CAWSVGADFRLGEQFF	TGTGCCTGGAGTGTAGGGGCGGACTTTCGCTTGGGGGAGCAGTTCTTC
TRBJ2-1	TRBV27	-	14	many	CASSPFASPLEQFF	TGTGCCAGCAGTCCCTTTGCGAGCCCTCTTGAGCAGTTCTTC
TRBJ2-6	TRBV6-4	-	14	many	CASSDHSGANVLTF	TGTGCCAGCAGTGACCACTCTGGGGCCAACGTCCTGACTTTC
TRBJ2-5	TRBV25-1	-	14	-	CASSDRRVQGTQYF	TGTGCCAGCAGTGATCGCAGGGTCCAGGGGACCCAGTACTTC
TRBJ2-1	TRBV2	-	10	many	CASNSVEQFF	TGTGCCAGCAACTCCGTTGAGCAGTTCTTC
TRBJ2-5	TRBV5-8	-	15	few	CASSLRGGVRETQYF	TGTGCCAGCAGCTTACGAGGGGGAGTCCGGGAGACCCAGTACTTC
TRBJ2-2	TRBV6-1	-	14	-	CASSRSGLTGELFF	TGTGCCAGCAGTCGGAGCGGTCTTACCGGGGAGCTGTTTTTT
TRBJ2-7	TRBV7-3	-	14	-	CASSLLSGYYEQYF	TGTGCCAGCAGCTTATTAAGCGGGTACTACGAGCAGTACTTC